The following is a T cell receptor beta chain sequence with its context. CDR3 length: 15 amino acids. The junction had 16 bases not matched to a gene; V was cut back by 11 bases and J by 4 bases. Germline V CDR1 and CDR2: ENHRY, SYGVKD. The data belong to a study of OX40 agonist ivuxolimab in advanced cancers. Assay: immunoSEQ multiplex PCR; the TCRdb copy retains only in-frame clones and omits some. The data contain 30,000 or so clones, 60% to 85% of them seen just once; the ten biggest clones take up roughly 23%. Blood sampling was done at baseline, cycle 4 day 1, and cycle 7 day 1. The source material was CD4+ or CD8+ T cells sorted from blood, sampled in a trial of the OX40 agonist ivuxolimab. J is TRBJ1-2 and V is TRBV10-3; 7 bases map to TRBD1. This TCR was sampled from an adult with an advanced solid tumor such as melanoma, head and neck, liver or kidney cancer. The CDR3 sequence: CAASPDLRDSYGYTF. The CDR3 DNA is TGTGCCGCATCCCCGGACCTGAGGGACAGCTATGGCTACACCTTC.